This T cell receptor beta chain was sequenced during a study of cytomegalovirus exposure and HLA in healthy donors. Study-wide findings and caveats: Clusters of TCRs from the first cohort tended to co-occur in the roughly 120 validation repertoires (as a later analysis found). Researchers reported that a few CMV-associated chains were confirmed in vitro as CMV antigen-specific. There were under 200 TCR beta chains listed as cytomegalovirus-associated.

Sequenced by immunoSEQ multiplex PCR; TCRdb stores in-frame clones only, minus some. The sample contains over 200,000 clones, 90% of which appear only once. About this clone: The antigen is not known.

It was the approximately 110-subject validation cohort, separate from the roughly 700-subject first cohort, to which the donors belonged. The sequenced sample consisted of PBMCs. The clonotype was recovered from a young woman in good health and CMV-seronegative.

The DNA for the CDR3 is TGCAGCCTAACAGGGAGCACAGATACGCAGTATTTT. Translating gives CSLTGSTDTQYF. V and J are TRBV29-1 and TRBJ2-3; D may be TRBD1 (6 bases). Trimming took off 8 bases at V and 0 bases at J, with 9 bases between the two ends. The CDR3 has 12 residues. Per germline, CDR1 SQVTM and CDR2 ANQGSEA.